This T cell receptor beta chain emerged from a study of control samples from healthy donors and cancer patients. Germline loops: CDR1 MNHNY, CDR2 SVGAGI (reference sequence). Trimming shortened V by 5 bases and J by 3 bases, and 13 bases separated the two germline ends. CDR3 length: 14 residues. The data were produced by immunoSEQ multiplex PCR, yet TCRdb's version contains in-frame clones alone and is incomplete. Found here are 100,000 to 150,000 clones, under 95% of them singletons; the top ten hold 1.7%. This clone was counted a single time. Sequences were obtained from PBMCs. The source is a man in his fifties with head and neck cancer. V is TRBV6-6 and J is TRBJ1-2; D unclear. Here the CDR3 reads CASSGRNGYYGYTF. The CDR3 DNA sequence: TGTGCCAGCAGTGGGAGGAACGGTTACTATGGCTACACCTTC.